What follows describes a single T cell receptor (beta chain). Trimming cost V 3 bases and J 6 bases, with 18 bases left between them. The CDR3 covers 16 residues. Germline-derived CDR1 and CDR2 are SGHRS and YFSETQ. The record originates from a study of blood T cell repertoires in COVID-19. The method was immunoSEQ multiplex PCR; TCRdb's version includes in-frame clones alone and lacks a portion of them. The repertoire consists of approximately 300,000 clones, with 70% to 90% occurring once and the leading ten covering roughly 4%. This receptor was obtained from a woman in her twenties or thirties who had recovered from COVID-19. V is TRBV5-1 and J is TRBJ1-4; D is unclear. Sequenced material: PBMCs or T cells enriched from blood (not recorded which). CDR3 bases: TGCGCCAGCAGCTCCAATTCGATGTGGGCCGATGAAAAACTGTTTTTT. Translating gives CASSSNSMWADEKLFF.